This TCR beta chain was profiled in a study of beta chain features in type 1 diabetes. Study outcomes and limitations: A moderate, significant TCRB CDR3 shortening appeared in type 1 diabetes across four CD4+ subsets. Insertions were fewer and deletions more numerous at VDJ junctions in type 1 diabetes patients.

Since all of the isolated RNA was reverse transcribed, expressed TCRB transcripts were what got sequenced. The table came from immunoSEQ multiplex PCR; TCRdb's copy has only in-frame clones and leaves some out. The data contain around 430,000 clones, about 30% of them singletons. The CDR3 sequence is 16 residues long. After removal of 4 bases from V and 0 bases from J, the junction contained 5 bases not matched to a gene. Germline V CDR1 and CDR2: SGDLS, YYNGEE. This clone was counted a few times. No antigen is known for it. The clonotype comes from a man younger than 35 in good health. Sequencing was carried out using naive CD4+ T cells from blood. This chain uses TRBV9 with TRBJ1-1; 11 bases are shared with TRBD1. Here the CDR3 DNA reads TGTGCCAGCAGCCCTAGGACAGGGGGCATGAACACTGAAGCTTTCTTT. Translated: CASSPRTGGMNTEAFF. Full variable domain (rest looked up from reference TRBV9 and TRBJ1-1): DSGVTQTPKHLITATGQRVTLRCSPRSGDLSVYWYQQSLDQGLQFLIQYYNGEERAKGNILERFSAQQFPDLHSELNLSSLELGDSALYFCASSPRTGGMNTEAFFGQGTRLTVV.